The clone carrying this T cell receptor beta chain was counted between two and nine times. Its antigen is unidentified. Next came a second PCR, run for 7 to 11 cycles, which used a sample-barcoded 5' primer along with a J-beta primer mix. Using its own MiXCR run on the 5' RACE reads, TCRdb lists one record per CDR3 protein. In the table there are 650,000 to 1,000,000 distinct CDR3 sequences, about 37% of which are singletons. These data belong to a study of blood T cells in healthy people across ages. Study-wide findings and caveats: Roughly linearly, TCR beta diversity per million T cells fell as age increased. Versus aged donors, long-lived donors had higher diversity and more naive CD4+ cells.

The ends lost 6 bases at V and 6 bases at J; junction bases unmatched: 12. This CDR3 has 16 residues. Germline CDR1 SGHRS, CDR2 YFSETQ. Sequencing used blood. The origin of this receptor is a man between 18 and 29 years old in good health. V gene TRBV5-1 combines with J gene TRBJ1-4; 9 nucleotides align to TRBD1. The CDR3 sequence is CASTRNPGQGYEKLFF. The CDR3 nucleotides are TGCGCCAGCACCCGAAACCCGGGACAGGGATATGAAAAACTGTTTTTT.